Shown below are 27 T cell receptor beta chains from a single sample sequenced in a study of T cell changes during pregnancy in multiple sclerosis. Libraries were prepared by immunoSEQ multiplex PCR; TCRdb keeps only in-frame clonotypes and omits some of them. The sample shows approximately 20,000 clones, around 93% of them seen only once. The specimen comprised CD4+ T cells from peripheral blood mononuclear cells, sampled in the third trimester of pregnancy. These receptors were obtained from a female donor with multiple sclerosis, enrolled in a pregnancy study.

This chain joins TRBV29-1 and TRBJ2-2, with D unresolved. Between the trimmed V and J ends, which lost 4 bases and 1 base, there was a span of 7 bases. Per germline, CDR1 SQVTM and CDR2 ANQGSEA. The CDR3 contains 13 residues. The CDR3 bases are TGCAGCGTTGTCCCAGGGAACACCGGGGAGCTGTTTTTT. As protein: CSVVPGNTGELFF.

The chain uses TRBV19 and TRBJ1-2; maybe TRBD1 (5 bases). V was pared by 6 bases and J by 2 bases, with 10 bases between. Germline lookup yields CDR1 LNHDA and CDR2 SQIVND (reference sequence). The CDR3 runs to 13 residues. The CDR3 here is CASSSTANYGYTF. In DNA, the CDR3 is TGTGCCAGTAGCTCGACAGCAAACTATGGCTACACCTTC.

This clone has a single count. The chain recombines TRBV27 with TRBJ2-5, with D perhaps TRBD1 (5 bases). The germline V and J ends were trimmed by 6 bases and 5 bases, with 19 bases remaining between them. The CDR3 is 15 amino acids. CDR1 is MNHEY, CDR2 SMNVEV, per germline (reference sequence). The CDR3 here is CASRPTGASGETQYF. The CDR3 coding sequence is TGTGCCAGCAGACCAACCGGTGCGTCAGGGGAGACCCAGTACTTC.

The chain joins TRBV7-2 to TRBJ1-6; the D is unclear. The CDR3 length is 13 residues. Germline assignment: CDR1 SGHTA and CDR2 FQGNSA. V lost 1 base and J lost 12, with 10 bases in between. The CDR3 DNA reads TGTGCCAGCAGCTTAGTAATGGGAGGACCCCTCCACTTT. It is translated as CASSLVMGGPLHF.

This clone occurred once. Other DNA sequences in this sample translate to the same CDR3. The CDR3 DNA reads as TGTGCCTGGAGTGTATCTGGCCGAAATACGCAGTATTTT. It specifies CAWSVSGRNTQYF. The rearrangement links TRBV30 to TRBJ2-3; D ambiguous. The germline CDR1 and CDR2 sequences are GTSNPN and SVGIG (reference sequence). V was pared by 0 bases and J by 7 bases, with 11 bases between. The CDR3 length is 13 residues.

This clone was observed once. J is TRBJ1-2 and V is TRBV7-2; maybe TRBD1 (6 bases). Trimming removed 5 bases from V and 4 bases from J, with 23 bases in between. CDR3 length: 17 residues. CDR1 is SGHTA, CDR2 FQGNSA, per germline. The chain's CDR3 is CASSSRFLRQGSYGYTF. The CDR3 DNA follows: TGTGCCAGCAGCAGCCGGTTTTTGAGGCAGGGGAGCTATGGCTACACCTTC.

This rearrangement joins TRBV7-2 to TRBJ1-1; the D is unclear. The length of the CDR3 is 13 residues. Germline lookup yields CDR1 SGHTA and CDR2 FQGNSA. Trimming cost V 6 bases and J 5 bases, with 13 bases left between them. CDR3 nucleotide sequence: TGTGCCAGCAGGTTTCAGGTCGTGACTGAAGCTTTCTTT. It codes for CASRFQVVTEAFF.

V is TRBV4-1 and J is TRBJ2-3; weak D call: TRBD2 (7 bases). Per the germline V gene, CDR1 is MGHRA and CDR2 is YSYEKL. V was shortened by 4 bases and J by 0 bases, with 14 bases between the two germline ends. This CDR3 is built from 16 residues. The CDR3 coding sequence is TGCGCCAGCAGCCCCATGGGGGGGGCCAGCACAGATACGCAGTATTTT. Protein: CASSPMGGASTDTQYF.

J is TRBJ2-7 and V is TRBV7-9; TRBD1 might be the D (6 bases). From germline, CDR1 is SEHNR and CDR2 FQNEAQ (reference sequence). V was cut by 4 bases and J by 3 bases, with 19 bases left in between. The CDR3 runs to 16 residues. The chain's CDR3 is CASSSRSWAGDYEQYF. CDR3 bases: TGTGCCAGCAGCTCGAGGTCTTGGGCAGGGGACTACGAGCAGTACTTC.

The gene calls are TRBV5-1 and TRBJ2-7; no reliable D call. CDR1 is SGHRS, CDR2 YFSETQ, per germline. V was clipped by 6 bases and J by 6 bases, with 13 bases between them. The CDR3 consists of 12 residues. CDR3 protein: CASTNPPGEQYF. CDR3 coding DNA: TGCGCCAGCACCAACCCCCCCGGCGAGCAGTACTTC.

The rearrangement uses TRBV7-9 and TRBJ2-3; weak D call: TRBD2 (5 bases). CDR1 SEHNR and CDR2 FQNEAQ come from the germline V gene (reference sequence). The CDR3 runs 15 residues. Trimming took 5 bases from V and 2 from J, leaving 14 bases between them. CDR3 protein: CASSALRGDTDTQYF. CDR3 DNA: TGTGCCAGCAGCGCCTTACGGGGTGACACAGATACGCAGTATTTT. Looking up the rest from reference TRBV7-9 and TRBJ2-3 gives the full variable domain: DTGVSQNPRHKITKRGQNVTFRCDPISEHNRLYWYRQTLGQGPEFLTYFQNEAQLEKSRLLSDRFSAERPKGSFSTLEIQRTEQGDSAMYLCASSALRGDTDTQYFGPGTRLTVL.

This clone has just one count. The V and J genes are TRBV5-6 and TRBJ2-1; D might be TRBD2 (5 bases). CDR1 SGHDT and CDR2 YYEEEE come from the germline V gene. CDR3 length equals 14 residues. Trimming removed 0 bases at V and 3 bases at J, with 7 bases between. The CDR3 bases are TGTGCCAGCAGCTTGGGGAGGAGCTACAATGAGCAGTTCTTC. Translating gives CASSLGRSYNEQFF.

This rearrangement joins TRBV7-2 to TRBJ2-2; D is perhaps TRBD1 (6 bases). The CDR3 has 17 residues. CDR1 and CDR2 from the germline V gene are SGHTA and FQGNSA. V was cut by 5 bases and J by 5 bases, with 21 bases left in between. The CDR3 DNA reads TGTGCCAGCAGCGCCAGGGCTGGACAGTTTAGGACCGGGGAGCTGTTTTTT. Translated, it gives CASSARAGQFRTGELFF.

This rearrangement joins TRBV7-9 to TRBJ1-2, with 7 positions matching TRBD1. The CDR3 length is 13 residues. V lost 3 bases to trimming and J lost 8 bases; unmatched junction nucleotides: 6. Germline CDR1 reads SEHNR; CDR2 reads FQNEAQ (reference sequence). CDR3 protein: CASSFDRVDGYTF. CDR3 in DNA: TGTGCCAGCAGCTTCGACAGGGTTGACGGCTACACCTTC. Full variable domain (outside the CDR3, taken from reference TRBV7-9 and TRBJ1-2): DTGVSQNPRHKITKRGQNVTFRCDPISEHNRLYWYRQTLGQGPEFLTYFQNEAQLEKSRLLSDRFSAERPKGSFSTLEIQRTEQGDSAMYLCASSFDRVDGYTFGSGTRLTVV.

The chain combines TRBV5-1 with TRBJ1-1; D is perhaps TRBD1 (5 bases). V was cut by 0 bases and J by 6 bases, with 12 bases left in between. The germline V gene encodes CDR1 SGHRS and CDR2 YFSETQ. This CDR3 is built from 14 residues. CDR3 coding DNA: TGCGCCAGCAGCTTGGGTGCGGGACGGGCTGAAGCTTTCTTT. Protein product: CASSLGAGRAEAFF.

The V gene is TRBV2, the J gene TRBJ2-3, with TRBD2 identical over 8 bases. The trim removed 3 bases at V and 4 bases at J, leaving 21 bases unmatched. In germline, CDR1 is SNHLY, CDR2 FYNNEI. The length of the CDR3 is 20 residues. The CDR3 sequence: CASSEVTGLGRRELADTQYF. The CDR3 DNA reads as TGTGCCAGCAGTGAGGTAACGGGACTAGGACGCCGGGAGCTCGCAGATACGCAGTATTTT.

The CDR3 reads CASSDKDRTQPQHF. The CDR3, as DNA: TGTGCCAGCAGTGATAAGGACAGGACTCAGCCCCAGCATTTT. V is TRBV7-2 and J is TRBJ1-5; 7 nucleotides match TRBD1. With V trimmed by 6 bases and J by 6 bases, 8 bases remained unmatched. Germline V lookup: CDR1 SGHTA, CDR2 FQGNSA. The CDR3 is 14 residues long. Full variable domain (missing parts from reference TRBV7-2 and TRBJ1-5): GAGVSQSPSNKVTEKGKDVELRCDPISGHTALYWYRQSLGQGLEFLIYFQGNSAPDKSGLPSDRFSAERTGGSVSTLTIQRTQQEDSAVYLCASSDKDRTQPQHFGDGTRLSIL.

This chain connects TRBV7-8 to TRBJ1-5; D perhaps matches TRBD1 (5 bases). Germline V gene lookup returns CDR1 SGHVS and CDR2 FQNEAQ. This CDR3 contains 16 residues. V was clipped by 1 base and J by 5 bases, with 15 bases between them. The CDR3: CASSLERTNAYQPQHF. CDR3 DNA: TGTGCCAGCAGCTTAGAAAGGACAAACGCCTATCAGCCCCAGCATTTT.

This rearrangement joins TRBV2 to TRBJ1-1; weak D call: TRBD1 (6 bases). Trimming stripped 5 bases from V and 6 bases from J, with 13 bases between. The CDR3 has 13 amino acids. Looked up from germline, CDR1 is SNHLY and CDR2 is FYNNEI. CDR3 residues: CASSTGTLPEAFF. The CDR3 bases are TGTGCCAGCAGTACAGGGACACTCCCTGAAGCTTTCTTT.

The chain employs TRBV11-3 and TRBJ2-5; 8 nucleotides agree with TRBD2. V was pared by 3 bases and J by 2 bases, with 5 bases of the junction left unmatched. This CDR3 is built from 15 residues. From germline, CDR1 is SGHNT and CDR2 YENEEA. Here the CDR3 DNA reads TGTGCCAGCAGCTTCGGCGGGGGGACTCAAGAGACCCAGTACTTC. As protein: CASSFGGGTQETQYF. The full variable domain, rest sourced from reference TRBV11-3 and TRBJ2-5, is EAGVVQSPRYKIIEKKQPVAFWCNPISGHNTLYWYLQNLGQGPELLIRYENEEAVDDSQLPKDRFSAERLKGVDSTLKIQPAELGDSAVYLCASSFGGGTQETQYFGPGTRLLVL.

V gene TRBV5-6 combines with J gene TRBJ2-1, with 7 bases matching TRBD1. The germline V gene encodes CDR1 SGHDT and CDR2 YYEEEE. The J segment lost 4 bases and the V segment lost 4 bases, leaving 8 bases of the junction unmatched. This CDR3 contains 15 residues. In DNA, the CDR3 is TGTGCCAGCAGCCGATCGGGGACAGCTTACAATGAGCAGTTCTTC. Its translation is CASSRSGTAYNEQFF. The whole variable domain, remainder taken from reference TRBV5-6 and TRBJ2-1, is DAGVTQSPTHLIKTRGQQVTLRCSPKSGHDTVSWYQQALGQGPQFIFQYYEEEERQRGNFPDRFSGHQFPNYSSELNVNALLLGDSALYLCASSRSGTAYNEQFFGPGTRLTVL.

This clone was recorded once. The rearrangement links TRBV5-1 to TRBJ1-2, with TRBD1 matching over 7 bases. CDR1 is SGHRS, CDR2 YFSETQ, per germline. After removal of 0 bases from V and 13 bases from J, the junction contained 6 bases not matched to a gene. The CDR3 contains 12 residues. CDR3 nucleotide sequence: TGCGCCAGCAGCTTGGAACAGGGGCACCGCACCTTC. Translated: CASSLEQGHRTF.

The chain links TRBV7-9 to TRBJ2-5, with 12 bases that match TRBD2. Trimming removed 10 bases from V and 2 bases from J; junction bases left unmatched: 5. Germline lookup yields CDR1 SEHNR and CDR2 FQNEAQ (reference sequence). There are 14 residues in the CDR3. The DNA for the CDR3 is TGTGCCAACCTGACTAGCGGGGGACAAGAGACCCAGTACTTC. Translated: CANLTSGGQETQYF.

The chain recombines TRBV5-4 with TRBJ2-7; the match to TRBD2 covers 7 bases. The CDR3 sequence is 16 residues long. Germline V gene lookup returns CDR1 SGHNT and CDR2 YYREEE (reference sequence). The trim removed 3 bases at V and 0 bases at J, leaving 9 bases unmatched. CDR3 nucleotide sequence: TGTGCCAGCAGCTCCAACCGGGGGGATACCTCCTACGAGCAGTACTTC. The encoded protein is CASSSNRGDTSYEQYF.

CDR3 nucleotides: TGCAGCGTATACTCCGGGACAGGGGGAAACACCATATATTTT. This encodes CSVYSGTGGNTIYF. This chain joins TRBV29-1 and TRBJ1-3; 9 bases agree with TRBD1. CDR1 and CDR2 (germline): SQVTM, ANQGSEA. V shed 6 bases and J 4 bases; nucleotides not matched to a gene: 7. The CDR3 spans 14 residues.

The CDR3 region is CASSLGTSLSTDTQYF. The DNA for the CDR3 is TGTGCCAGCAGCTTAGGGACTAGCCTGAGCACAGATACGCAGTATTTT. The gene calls are TRBV11-2 and TRBJ2-3, with 8 bases fitting TRBD2. Trimming cost V 1 base and J 0 bases; bases outside gene matches: 3. CDR1 and CDR2 (germline): SGHAT, FQNNGV. The CDR3 has 16 amino acids.

The rearrangement uses TRBV6-4 and TRBJ1-1; D possibly corresponds to TRBD1 (6 bases). There are 15 residues in the CDR3. V lost 5 bases and J 5 bases, leaving 18 bases between the germline ends. From germline, CDR1 is MRHNA and CDR2 SNTAGT. CDR3 sequence: CASSFRGGRDTEAFF. For the CDR3, the DNA is TGTGCCAGCAGTTTCCGGGGGGGCCGGGATACTGAAGCTTTCTTT.